The rows below give T cell receptor beta chains drawn from one sample of a study of blood T cell repertoires in COVID-19. Assay: immunoSEQ multiplex PCR; the TCRdb copy retains only in-frame clones and omits some. The sample lists some 240,000 clones; approximately 85% were seen once. The sample taken for sequencing was peripheral blood. The receptors here all came from a woman in her 70s with COVID-19, enrolled during active disease. Both conserved end residues are part of each CDR3. The D gene is left open where the match is weak. Size is stated for part of the rows, as once, few or many counts, or as a class when the clone is expanded.

V gene	D gene	clone size	J gene	CDR3 DNA	CDR3 protein
TRBV7-9	NA	NA	TRBJ2-3	TGTGCCAGCAGCTTAGCGGGAGGAGGTGGGAATACGCAGTATTTT	CASSLAGGGGNTQYF
TRBV7-9	NA	once	TRBJ1-1	TGTGCCAGCAGCTTACCGAGTTCGAACACTGAAGCTTTCTTT	CASSLPSSNTEAFF
TRBV11-2	NA	NA	TRBJ1-4	TGTGCCAGCAGCTACAGGAATGAAAAACTGTTTTTT	CASSYRNEKLFF
TRBV6-1	TRBD1	few	TRBJ1-2	TGTGCCAGCAGTGTGGGGGACAGGGAAGGGCAGTTGGGGTATGGCTACACCTTC	CASSVGDREGQLGYGYTF
TRBV11-3	NA	once	TRBJ1-1	TGTGCCAGCAGCTTATATTGGGAGTTTGAAGCTTTCTTT	CASSLYWEFEAFF
TRBV11-3	TRBD2	NA	TRBJ2-2	TGTGCCAGCAGCCTGACTAGCGGGAGTAGGACCGGGGAGCTGTTTTTT	CASSLTSGSRTGELFF
TRBV10-3	TRBD1	once	TRBJ1-4	TGTGCCATCAGATCCGGGACAGCGGGTCTAGGCGAAAAACTGTTTTTT	CAIRSGTAGLGEKLFF
TRBV3-1/TRBV3-2	TRBD1	NA	TRBJ1-6	TGTGCCAGCAGCCAAGATCGAGAGGGGGCCGTTTCACCCCTCCACTTT	CASSQDREGAVSPLHF
TRBV5-8	TRBD2	NA	TRBJ2-3	TGTGCCAGCAGCTCTGGACTAGCTGGTGGCACAGATACGCAGTATTTT	CASSSGLAGGTDTQYF
TRBV7-2	NA	NA	TRBJ1-2	TGTGCCAGCAGCTTATCGTCCCTTGGCCATTATGGCTACACCTTC	CASSLSSLGHYGYTF
TRBV11-3	TRBD2	NA	TRBJ2-3	TGTGCCAGCAGCCCCGGGACTAGCGGGGGAGGATCTAGCACAGATACGCAGTATTTT	CASSPGTSGGGSSTDTQYF
TRBV6-2/TRBV6-3	NA	NA	TRBJ1-1	TGTGCCAGCAGTTACTCGAGCACTGAAGCTTTCTTT	CASSYSSTEAFF
TRBV7-9	TRBD1	NA	TRBJ1-1	TGTGCCAGCAGCCCAACACGAACAGGGGGATCAGCTAACACTGAAGCTTTCTTT	CASSPTRTGGSANTEAFF
TRBV24-1	NA	NA	TRBJ2-3	TGTGCCACCAGTGATGCAGGGGAGGATACGCAGTATTTT	CATSDAGEDTQYF
TRBV18	NA	NA	TRBJ2-2	TGTGCCAGCTCACCCGCGGGACACACCGGGGAGCTGTTTTTT	CASSPAGHTGELFF
TRBV7-9	TRBD1	NA	TRBJ1-2	TGTGCCAGCAGCGAGGGGGCAGGACAGACATATGGCTACACCTTC	CASSEGAGQTYGYTF
TRBV10-3	NA	NA	TRBJ1-5	TGTGCCATCCTCCACAGTCAGCCCCAGCATTTT	CAILHSQPQHF
TRBV6-1	TRBD1	NA	TRBJ2-2	TGTGCCAGCAGTGCAAACAGGGGTTCGAACACCGGGGAGCTGTTTTTT	CASSANRGSNTGELFF
TRBV6-2/TRBV6-3	TRBD1	once	TRBJ2-7	TGTGCCAGCAGTTACTCGCGGGACAGGGGTCGGGACTTC	CASSYSRDRGRDF
TRBV27	TRBD1	NA	TRBJ1-6	TGTGCCAGCAGACTACAGGGGTTCAATTCACCCCTCCACTTT	CASRLQGFNSPLHF
TRBV4-2	NA	NA	TRBJ1-2	TGTGCCAGCAGCCAAGATCCAGGGTCGAATGGCTACACCTTC	CASSQDPGSNGYTF
TRBV6-4	NA	NA	TRBJ1-1	TGTGCCAGCAGTGAATCGACTGGGGCTTTCTTT	CASSESTGAFF
TRBV5-6	NA	NA	TRBJ1-1	TGTGCCAGCAGCCTTTACACGCCAGGCACTGAAGCTTTCTTT	CASSLYTPGTEAFF
TRBV3-1/TRBV3-2	NA	NA	TRBJ1-3	TGTGCCAGCACCCGCGAAATTCCAAACACCATATATTTT	CASTREIPNTIYF
TRBV19	TRBD2	NA	TRBJ2-1	TGTGCCAGTACCGGTGGCGGGGGATCCTACAATGAGCAGTTCTTC	CASTGGGGSYNEQFF
TRBV19	TRBD1	NA	TRBJ1-2	TGTGCCAGTAGTTATCAGGGGGCCACCGAAAACTATGGCTACACCTTC	CASSYQGATENYGYTF
TRBV6-5	NA	NA	TRBJ1-4	TGTGCCAGCAGTTCCGCGGGGGGGAATGAAAAACTGTTTTTT	CASSSAGGNEKLFF
TRBV11-2	NA	NA	TRBJ1-1	TGTGCCAGCAAGGCAGCAGGGAACACTGAAGCTTTCTTT	CASKAAGNTEAFF
TRBV9	TRBD1	NA	TRBJ1-2	TGTGCCAGCAGCGGAACGACAGGGCTAACCGGCTATGGCTACACCTTC	CASSGTTGLTGYGYTF
TRBV11-2	NA	NA	TRBJ2-1	TGTGCCAGCAGCTTTAACTCGGGGGATGGAGAGCAGTTCTTC	CASSFNSGDGEQFF
TRBV7-2	NA	NA	TRBJ1-5	TGTGCCAGCAGCTTAGTGGGGGCCCCGGGTCAGCCCCAGCATTTT	CASSLVGAPGQPQHF
TRBV7-9	NA	NA	TRBJ1-3	TGTGCCAGCAGCCTGGGGGGGTCTGGAAACACCATATATTTT	CASSLGGSGNTIYF
TRBV4-2	TRBD2	NA	TRBJ2-1	TGTGTCAGCAGCCAAGTAGTGCCCAGCGGGGTTGTCAATGAGCAGTTCTTC	CVSSQVVPSGVVNEQFF
TRBV19	TRBD2	NA	TRBJ2-1	TGTGCCAGTAGTATCCAGGGACTAGCGGGCCGCAATGAGCAGTTCTTC	CASSIQGLAGRNEQFF
TRBV6-4	TRBD2	NA	TRBJ2-1	TGTGCCAGCACCCGGACTAGCGGGAGTGTTGAGCAGTTCTTC	CASTRTSGSVEQFF
TRBV6-5	TRBD1	NA	TRBJ2-7	TGTGCCAGCAGTTTGGAACAGGGGTCGACCTACGAGCAGTACTTC	CASSLEQGSTYEQYF
TRBV11-3	TRBD1	NA	TRBJ1-1	TGTGCCAGCAGCTCAGGGGGCGAGGGGAAAGCTTTCTTT	CASSSGGEGKAFF
TRBV15	NA	NA	TRBJ2-3	TGTGCCACCAGGGACTACTCCACAGATACGCAGTATTTT	CATRDYSTDTQYF
TRBV27	TRBD2	NA	TRBJ2-1	TGTGCCAGCAAACAGACCGGGACTAGCGGCCAGAGTGAGCAGTTCTTC	CASKQTGTSGQSEQFF
TRBV19	NA	NA	TRBJ1-6	TGTGCCAGTAGTGGGGAGGGGGTTGACGGTTCACCCCTCCACTTT	CASSGEGVDGSPLHF
TRBV9	NA	few	TRBJ1-6	TGTGCCAGCAGCTCCTTACAGGGATTTGGTTCACCCCTCCACTTT	CASSSLQGFGSPLHF
TRBV10-3	TRBD2	NA	TRBJ2-5	TGTGCCACCGCCGGGGGGGAAGAGACCCAGTACTTC	CATAGGEETQYF
TRBV27	TRBD2	NA	TRBJ2-5	TGTGCCAGCCGACTGGTTGGTAGCGGGAGGGCCCAGGGAGAGACCCAGTACTTC	CASRLVGSGRAQGETQYF
TRBV7-9	TRBD2	NA	TRBJ2-1	TGTGCCAGCACTAGCGGCTACAATGAGCAGTTCTTC	CASTSGYNEQFF
TRBV14	NA	NA	TRBJ2-5	TGTGCCAGCAGCCAAGTTCTGGAGACCCAGTACTTC	CASSQVLETQYF
TRBV24-1	NA	NA	TRBJ1-2	TGTGCCACCAGTGATTTAGGAGTAGCCTATGGCTACACCTTC	CATSDLGVAYGYTF
TRBV19	NA	NA	TRBJ1-4	TGTGCCAGTAGTATTTCCGGGACTGTTAATGAAAAACTGTTTTTT	CASSISGTVNEKLFF
TRBV3-1/TRBV3-2	TRBD1	NA	TRBJ1-2	TGTGCCAGCAGCCAAGATGGGGCAGGGGGACGACGCGGCTACACCTTC	CASSQDGAGGRRGYTF
TRBV5-6	TRBD2	few	TRBJ2-3	TGTGCCAGCAGCTTGGAGACACTAGCGGGAGGGCGCACAGATACGCAGTATTTT	CASSLETLAGGRTDTQYF
TRBV5-1	NA	NA	TRBJ2-5	TGCGCCAGCAGCTTGGTCGGAGGAGAGACCCAGTACTTC	CASSLVGGETQYF
TRBV6-5	NA	NA	TRBJ1-1	TGTGCCAGCAGAAGCGGGTTGAACACTGAAGCTTTCTTT	CASRSGLNTEAFF
TRBV3-1/TRBV3-2	TRBD2	NA	TRBJ2-3	TGTGCCAGCAGCCAAGCGGGGGGGCCCAGAGATACGCAGTATTTT	CASSQAGGPRDTQYF
TRBV7-3	NA	once	TRBJ2-2	TGTGCCAGCAGCCAAGGGGGCACCGGGGAGCTGTTTTTT	CASSQGGTGELFF